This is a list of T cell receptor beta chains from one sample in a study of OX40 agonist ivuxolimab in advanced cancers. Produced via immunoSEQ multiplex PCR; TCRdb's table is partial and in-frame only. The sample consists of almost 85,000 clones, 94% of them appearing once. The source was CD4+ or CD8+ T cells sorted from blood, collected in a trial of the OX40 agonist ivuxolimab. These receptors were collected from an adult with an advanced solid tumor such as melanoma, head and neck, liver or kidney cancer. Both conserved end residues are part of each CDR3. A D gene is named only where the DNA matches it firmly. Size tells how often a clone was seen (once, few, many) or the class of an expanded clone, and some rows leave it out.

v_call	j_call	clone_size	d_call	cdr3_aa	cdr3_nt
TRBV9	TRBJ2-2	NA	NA	CASSPGVSGTGELFF	TGTGCCAGCAGCCCAGGCGTCAGCGGCACCGGGGAGCTGTTTTTT
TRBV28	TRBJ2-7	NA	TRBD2	CASKRGLYEQYF	TGTGCCAGCAAGCGGGGCCTATACGAGCAGTACTTC
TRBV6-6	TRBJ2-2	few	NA	CASSPAPGELFF	TGTGCCAGCAGCCCCGCCCCCGGGGAGCTGTTTTTT
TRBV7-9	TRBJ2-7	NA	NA	CASSLGGNYEQYF	TGTGCCAGCAGCTTAGGAGGCAACTACGAGCAGTACTTC
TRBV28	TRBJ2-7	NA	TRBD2	CASSFETSAGFTYEQYF	TGTGCCAGCAGTTTTGAGACTAGCGCAGGATTTACCTACGAGCAGTACTTC
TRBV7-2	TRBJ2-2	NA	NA	CASSYPDGGENTGELFF	TGTGCCAGCAGCTACCCCGACGGGGGAGAGAACACCGGGGAGCTGTTTTTT
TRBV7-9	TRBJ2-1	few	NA	CASSLDPGEQFF	TGTGCCAGCAGCTTAGACCCAGGTGAGCAGTTCTTC
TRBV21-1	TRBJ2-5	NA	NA	CASRVGGQGAEETQYF	TGTGCCAGCAGGGTAGGGGGACAGGGGGCTGAAGAGACCCAGTACTTC
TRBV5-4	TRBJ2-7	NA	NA	CASSPRPARYEQYF	TGTGCCAGCAGCCCGAGGCCTGCCCGCTACGAGCAGTACTTC
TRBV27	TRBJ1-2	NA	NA	CASRSPGSGYTF	TGTGCCAGCAGAAGTCCAGGGTCTGGCTACACCTTC
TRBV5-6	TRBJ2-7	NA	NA	CASSVGLRSYEQYF	TGTGCCAGCAGCGTCGGACTCCGATCCTACGAGCAGTACTTC
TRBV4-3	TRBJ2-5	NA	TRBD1	CASSLSPNTGVHQETQYF	TGCGCCAGCAGCCTTTCCCCGAACACAGGGGTCCACCAAGAGACCCAGTACTTC
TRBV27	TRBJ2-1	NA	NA	CASSLTPTSSYNEQFF	TGTGCCAGCAGTCTCACTCCCACCAGCTCCTACAATGAGCAGTTCTTC
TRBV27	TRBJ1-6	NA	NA	CASRTGFSPLHF	TGTGCCAGCAGGACAGGTTTTTCACCCCTCCACTTT
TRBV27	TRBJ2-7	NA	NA	CASTIRGGVGYEQYF	TGTGCCAGCACCATCAGGGGGGGGGTGGGCTACGAGCAGTACTTC
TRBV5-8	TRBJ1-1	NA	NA	CASSLRGGSEAFF	TGTGCCAGCAGCCTACGGGGGGGGTCAGAAGCTTTCTTT
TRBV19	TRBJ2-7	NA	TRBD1	CASSKTGGGYEQYF	TGTGCCAGTAGTAAGACAGGGGGCGGGTACGAGCAGTACTTC
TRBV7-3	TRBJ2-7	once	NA	CASSLQHGTSEQYF	TGTGCCAGCAGCTTGCAGCACGGGACGAGCGAGCAGTACTTC
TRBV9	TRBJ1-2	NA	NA	CASSGTTNYGYTF	TGTGCCAGCAGCGGGACAACTAACTATGGCTACACCTTC
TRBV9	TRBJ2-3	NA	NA	CASSVGIRVLTDTQYF	TGTGCCAGCAGCGTAGGTATTCGCGTACTCACAGATACGCAGTATTTT